This TCR beta chain was sequenced during a study of human T cells and chemical hapten exposure. Specified time point: patch test 1, 2 weeks after DPC sensitization. Specified treatment: therapeutic diphenylcyclopropenone sensitization with weekly scalp DPC. This clonotype has more than one count but fewer than ten. Under the authors' procedure: Sample TCR totals centred on a median of around 96,000, ranging about 20,000 to 750,000. MiXCR, applied by TCRdb to the RACE reads, yields one record per CDR3 protein. The V and J calls here are based on TCRdb, not the publication. This repertoire shows some 400,000 distinct CDR3 sequences, roughly 5% found once; its top ten account for 2% to 2.5%. The TCR sequence derives from a woman in her fifties or sixties with alopecia areata. Some clones in this sample may be carry-over from other donors' samples. Here the sequenced sample was whole blood, taken in connection with sensitization to the hapten diphenylcyclopropenone (DPC).

DNA for the CDR3: TGTGCCAGCAGCTTAGGCGGCAATATGCAGTATTTT. This translates into CASSLGGNMQYF. V is TRBV11-2 and J is TRBJ2-3; D unresolved. V was cut by 1 base and J by 11 bases, with 10 bases left in between. Germline CDR1 and CDR2: SGHAT and FQNNGV. This CDR3 contains 12 residues.